This is a list of T cell receptor beta chains from one sample in a study of blood T cells in healthy people across ages. MiXCR was run by TCRdb on the 5' RACE reads, yielding one entry per CDR3 protein. The profile shows hundreds of thousands of distinct CDR3 sequences, 46% of them singletons. The sequenced sample was blood. Every receptor here comes from a man at least 80 years old in good health. The CDR3 runs from the conserved cysteine through the conserved F or W. D genes are given only for firm matches. Size tells how often a clone was seen (once, few, many) or the class of an expanded clone, and some rows leave it out.

clone_size	v_call	j_call	d_call	cdr3_nt	cdr3_aa
-	TRBV20-1	TRBJ1-6	TRBD1	TGCAGTGCTAGATTCGGACAGGGCCATAATTCACCCCTCCACTTT	CSARFGQGHNSPLHF
-	TRBV19	TRBJ2-3	-	TGTGCCAGTAGTATAGCCAGCACAGATACGCAGTATTTT	CASSIASTDTQYF
many	TRBV20-1	TRBJ2-1	TRBD2	TGCAGTGCTAGAGATCTAAAGCTAGCGGGAGAAAATGAGCAGTTCTTC	CSARDLKLAGENEQFF
few	TRBV29-1	TRBJ2-1	-	TGCAGCGCTGACCTAGCGCATTACAATGAGCAGTTCTTC	CSADLAHYNEQFF
few	TRBV6-2/TRBV6-3	TRBJ2-6	TRBD2	TGTGCCAGCAGTTACATACTAGCGGGTTCCTCTGGGGCCAACGTCCTGACTTTC	CASSYILAGSSGANVLTF
-	TRBV12-3/TRBV12-4	TRBJ2-5	-	TGTGCCAGCAGTTTATCTGTAGGACATCAGACCCAGTACTTC	CASSLSVGHQTQYF
-	TRBV12-3/TRBV12-4	TRBJ1-6	-	TGTGCCAGCAGTTTTGACATCGTTAATAATTCACCCCTCCACTTT	CASSFDIVNNSPLHF
few	TRBV7-2	TRBJ2-5	TRBD2	TGTGCCAGCAGCTTAGGTTCTAGCGGCCCAAGTCAGGGGACCCAGTACTTC	CASSLGSSGPSQGTQYF
few	TRBV20-1	TRBJ2-1	TRBD2	TGCAGTGCTAGTCCTAGCGGGGGCCTTAATGAGCAGTTCTTC	CSASPSGGLNEQFF
-	TRBV11-2	TRBJ2-1	TRBD1	TGTGCCAGCAGCTATGGGACAGGGGCGCCCAATGAGCAGTTCTTC	CASSYGTGAPNEQFF
many	TRBV4-3	TRBJ1-4	TRBD1	TGCGCCAGCAGCCAAGATTGGCAGGGGGCGGATGAAAAACTGTTTTTT	CASSQDWQGADEKLFF
-	TRBV15	TRBJ1-2	-	TGTGCCACCAGCAGAGATCGTTCTGTTTATGGCTACACCTTC	CATSRDRSVYGYTF
few	TRBV5-4	TRBJ2-5	-	TGTGCCAGCAGCAGTCTTAGCGGTAATCAAGAGACCCAGTACTTC	CASSSLSGNQETQYF
many	TRBV7-2	TRBJ2-3	-	TGTGCCAGCAGCTTAGCAGGGGGACGCACAGATACGCAGTATTTT	CASSLAGGRTDTQYF
many	TRBV2	TRBJ2-1	-	TGTGCCAGCAGTGCCCAGATCATCAATGAGCAGTTCTTC	CASSAQIINEQFF
-	TRBV5-1	TRBJ1-2	-	TGCGCCAGCAGCTTAACAGACTATGGCTACACCTTC	CASSLTDYGYTF
-	TRBV7-8	TRBJ2-1	TRBD2	TGTGACAGCAGCGTCCTAGCGGACCTAAACAATGAGCAGTTCTTC	CDSSVLADLNNEQFF
-	TRBV12-3/TRBV12-4	TRBJ2-1	TRBD2	TGTGCCAGCAGAAATAGCGGGGCGAAGAATGAGCAGTTCTTC	CASRNSGAKNEQFF
many	TRBV27	TRBJ2-1	-	TGTGCCAGCAGTTCCGGGGCATCCTACAATGAGCAGTTCTTC	CASSSGASYNEQFF
-	TRBV28	TRBJ2-4	TRBD2	TGTGCCAGCACCGTGGGGCCTAGCGGCATTCAGTACTTC	CASTVGPSGIQYF
-	TRBV10-3	TRBJ1-2	TRBD1	TGTGCCATCAGTGGGACCGATTGGACAGGGGGAGGCTACACCTTC	CAISGTDWTGGGYTF
-	TRBV4-1	TRBJ2-1	TRBD2	TGCGCCAGCAGCCAACGAGGCGGGGGTGCTTCCTACAATGAGCAGTTCTTC	CASSQRGGGASYNEQFF